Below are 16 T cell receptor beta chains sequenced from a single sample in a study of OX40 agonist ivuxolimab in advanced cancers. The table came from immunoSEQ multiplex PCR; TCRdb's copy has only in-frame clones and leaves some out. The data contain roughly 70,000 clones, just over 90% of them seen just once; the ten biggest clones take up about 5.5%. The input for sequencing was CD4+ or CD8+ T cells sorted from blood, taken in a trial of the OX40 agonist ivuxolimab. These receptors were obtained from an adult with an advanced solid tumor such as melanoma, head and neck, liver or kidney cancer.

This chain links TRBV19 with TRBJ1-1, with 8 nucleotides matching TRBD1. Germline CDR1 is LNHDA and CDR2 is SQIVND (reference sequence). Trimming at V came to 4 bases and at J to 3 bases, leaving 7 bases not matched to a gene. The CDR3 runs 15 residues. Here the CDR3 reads CASSTDGQGYTEAFF. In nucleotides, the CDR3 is TGTGCCAGTAGTACCGATGGACAGGGATACACTGAAGCTTTCTTT.

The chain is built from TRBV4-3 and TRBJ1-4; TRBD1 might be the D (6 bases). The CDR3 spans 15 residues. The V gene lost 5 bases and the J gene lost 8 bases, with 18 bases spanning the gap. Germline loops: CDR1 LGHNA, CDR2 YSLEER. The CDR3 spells CASSFGTTDGEKLFF. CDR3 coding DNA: TGCGCCAGCAGCTTCGGGACAACCGACGGGGAAAAACTGTTTTTT.

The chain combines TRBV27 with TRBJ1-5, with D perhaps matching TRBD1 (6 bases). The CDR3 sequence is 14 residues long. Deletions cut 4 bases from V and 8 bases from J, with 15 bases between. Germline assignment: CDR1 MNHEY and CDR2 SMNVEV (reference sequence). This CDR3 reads CASSSRQGREPQHF. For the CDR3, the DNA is TGTGCCAGCAGTTCCCGCCAGGGGCGGGAGCCCCAGCATTTT.

The CDR3 reads CASSPHRQETQYF. The CDR3 bases are TGTGCCAGCTCACCACACAGACAAGAGACCCAGTACTTC. This sequence joins TRBV18 and TRBJ2-5, with D uncertain. The CDR3 contains 13 residues. CDR1 is KGHSH, CDR2 LQKENI, per germline. V lost 1 base and J 2 bases, leaving 5 bases between the germline ends.

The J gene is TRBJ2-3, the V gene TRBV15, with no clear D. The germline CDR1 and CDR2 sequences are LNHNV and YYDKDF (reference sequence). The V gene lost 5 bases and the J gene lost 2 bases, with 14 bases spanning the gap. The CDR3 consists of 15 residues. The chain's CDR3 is CATSGMARPTDTQYF. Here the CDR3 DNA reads TGTGCCACCAGCGGGATGGCGCGGCCCACAGATACGCAGTATTTT.

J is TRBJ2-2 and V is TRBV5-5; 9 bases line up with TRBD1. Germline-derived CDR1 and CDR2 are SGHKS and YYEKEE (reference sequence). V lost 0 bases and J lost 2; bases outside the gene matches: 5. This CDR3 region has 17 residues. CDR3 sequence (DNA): TGTGCCAGCAGCTTGGGTGGACAGGGGCTAAACACCGGGGAGCTGTTTTTT. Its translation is CASSLGGQGLNTGELFF. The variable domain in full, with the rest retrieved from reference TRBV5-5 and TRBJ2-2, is DAGVTQSPTHLIKTRGQQVTLRCSPISGHKSVSWYQQVLGQGPQFIFQYYEKEERGRGNFPDRFSARQFPNYSSELNVNALLLGDSALYLCASSLGGQGLNTGELFFGEGSRLTVL.

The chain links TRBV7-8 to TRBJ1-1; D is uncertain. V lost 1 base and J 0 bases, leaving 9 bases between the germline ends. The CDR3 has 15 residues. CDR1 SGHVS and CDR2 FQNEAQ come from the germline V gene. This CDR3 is CASSLDTTLNTEAFF. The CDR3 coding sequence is TGTGCCAGCAGCTTAGACACGACTTTGAACACTGAAGCTTTCTTT.

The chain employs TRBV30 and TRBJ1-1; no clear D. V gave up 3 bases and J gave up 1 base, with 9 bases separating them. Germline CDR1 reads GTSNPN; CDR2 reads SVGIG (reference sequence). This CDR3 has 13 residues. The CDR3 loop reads CAWSYLANTEAFF. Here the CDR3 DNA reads TGTGCCTGGAGCTATTTAGCGAACACTGAAGCTTTCTTT. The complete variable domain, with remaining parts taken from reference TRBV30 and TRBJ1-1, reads SQTIHQWPATLVQPVGSPLSLECTVEGTSNPNLYWYRQAAGRGLQLLFYSVGIGQISSEVPQNLSASRPQDRQFILSSKKLLLSDSGFYLCAWSYLANTEAFFGQGTRLTVV.

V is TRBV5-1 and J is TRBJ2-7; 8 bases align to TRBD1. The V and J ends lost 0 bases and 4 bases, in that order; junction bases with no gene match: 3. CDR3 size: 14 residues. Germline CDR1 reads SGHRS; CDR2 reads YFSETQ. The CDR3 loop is CASSLGQGLYEQYF. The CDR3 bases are TGCGCCAGCAGCTTGGGACAGGGGCTTTACGAGCAGTACTTC.

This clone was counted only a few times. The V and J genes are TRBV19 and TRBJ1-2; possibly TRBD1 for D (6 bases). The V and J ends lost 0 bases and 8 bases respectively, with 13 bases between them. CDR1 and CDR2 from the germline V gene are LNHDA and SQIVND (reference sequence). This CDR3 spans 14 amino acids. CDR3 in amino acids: CASSIEGGGWGYTF. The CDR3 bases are TGTGCCAGTAGTATAGAAGGCGGGGGCTGGGGCTACACCTTC.

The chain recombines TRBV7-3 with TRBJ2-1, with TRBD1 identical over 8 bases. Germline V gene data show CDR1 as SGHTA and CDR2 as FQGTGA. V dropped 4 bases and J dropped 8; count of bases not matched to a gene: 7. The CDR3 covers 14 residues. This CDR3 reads CASSSGQGSDEQFF. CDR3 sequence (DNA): TGTGCCAGCAGCTCCGGACAGGGCTCGGATGAGCAGTTCTTC. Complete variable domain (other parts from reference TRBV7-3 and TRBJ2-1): GAGVSQTPSNKVTEKGKYVELRCDPISGHTALYWYRQSLGQGPEFLIYFQGTGAADDSGLPNDRFFAVRPEGSVSTLKIQRTERGDSAVYLCASSSGQGSDEQFFGPGTRLTVL.

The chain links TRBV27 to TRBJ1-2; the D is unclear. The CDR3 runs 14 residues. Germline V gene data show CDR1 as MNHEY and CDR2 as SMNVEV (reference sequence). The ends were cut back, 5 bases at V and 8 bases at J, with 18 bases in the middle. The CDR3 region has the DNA TGTGCCAGCAGTCCCGTCGACACGCCGAGAGGCTACACCTTC. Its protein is CASSPVDTPRGYTF.

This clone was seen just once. The CDR3 DNA reads TGTGCCAGCAGCGCTTGGGGACAGGGAGGCTACGAGCAGTACTTC. Its protein is CASSAWGQGGYEQYF. The chain carries TRBV13 and TRBJ2-7; 9 bases are a match to TRBD1. The J segment lost 3 bases and the V segment lost 5 bases, leaving 8 bases of the junction unmatched. From germline, CDR1 is PRHDT and CDR2 FYEKMQ (reference sequence). There are 15 residues in the CDR3.

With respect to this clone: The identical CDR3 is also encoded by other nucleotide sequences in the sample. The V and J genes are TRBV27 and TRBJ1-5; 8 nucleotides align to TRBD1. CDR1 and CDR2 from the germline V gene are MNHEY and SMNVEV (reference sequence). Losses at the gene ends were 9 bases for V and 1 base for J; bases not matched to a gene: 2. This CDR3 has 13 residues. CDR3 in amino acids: CASRQGSNQPQHF. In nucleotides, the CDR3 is TGTGCCAGTAGACAGGGGAGCAATCAGCCCCAGCATTTT.

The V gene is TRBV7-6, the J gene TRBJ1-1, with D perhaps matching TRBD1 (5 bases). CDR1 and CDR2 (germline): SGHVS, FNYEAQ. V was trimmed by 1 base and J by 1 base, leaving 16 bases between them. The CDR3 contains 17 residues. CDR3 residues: CASSLEIRGGTNTEAFF. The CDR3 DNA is TGTGCCAGCAGCTTAGAGATTAGGGGTGGTACGAACACTGAAGCTTTCTTT.

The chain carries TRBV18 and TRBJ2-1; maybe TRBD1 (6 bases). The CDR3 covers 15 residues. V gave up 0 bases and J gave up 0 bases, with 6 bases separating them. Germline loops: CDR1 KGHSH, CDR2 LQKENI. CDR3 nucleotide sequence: TGTGCCAGCTCACCACCACAGGGCTCCTACAATGAGCAGTTCTTC. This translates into CASSPPQGSYNEQFF.